The 30 T cell receptor beta chains given below trace back to one sample, sequenced in a study of Graves' ophthalmopathy and Graves' hyperthyroidism. The authors amplified TCR beta CDR3 regions from RNA transcripts. First-round RT-PCR used HTBI primers; second-round multiplex PCR followed. MiXCR was run by TCRdb on the multiplex PCR reads, yielding one entry per CDR3 protein. The top ten clones hold around 10% of a sample with about 1.1 million distinct CDR3 sequences, less than 45% of them seen once. The material sequenced was peripheral blood or thyroid tissue (not recorded which). The receptor set was obtained from an adult man with Graves' hyperthyroidism.

This clonotype was detected ten times or more. V and J are TRBV20-1 and TRBJ2-7, with 11 bases lining up with TRBD2. Looked up from germline, CDR1 is DFQATT and CDR2 is SNEGSKA (reference sequence). With V trimmed by 6 bases and J by 9 bases, 19 bases remained unmatched. The CDR3 covers 16 residues. CDR3 DNA: TGCAGTGCCGCCGGGACTAGCGGTATGACATGGAACAGGCAGTACTTC. This translates into CSAAGTSGMTWNRQYF.

In this sample, this clonotype turned up many times. The chain joins TRBV20-1 to TRBJ2-5, with D perhaps matching TRBD2 (6 bases). The germline CDR1 and CDR2 sequences are DFQATT and SNEGSKA (reference sequence). The length of the CDR3 is 15 residues. The ends were cut back, 6 bases at V and 4 bases at J, with 21 bases in the middle. In nucleotides, the CDR3 is TGCAGTGCCCTACTTACAAGGGCCGGGGGAGAGACCCAGTACTTC. Residues: CSALLTRAGGETQYF.

This clonotype was recorded a few times. A read error may produce the germline difference seen at one junction end. In DNA, the CDR3 is TGTGCCAGCAGTGAGGACAGAAAAGAGACCCAGTACTTC. Translated, it gives CASSEDRKETQYF. The V call is TRBV10-3, the J call TRBJ2-5; D is possibly TRBD1 (6 bases). Germline V gene data show CDR1 as ENHRY and CDR2 as SYGVKD. This CDR3 contains 13 residues.

This clonotype was seen repeatedly, ten times or more. The gene calls are TRBV29-1 and TRBJ1-5, with a tentative D call TRBD1 (5 bases). V lost 5 bases and J 4 bases, leaving 12 bases between the germline ends. Germline V gene lookup returns CDR1 SQVTM and CDR2 ANQGSEA. CDR3 length: 13 residues. The CDR3 is CSVKGEGNQPQHF. In nucleotides, the CDR3 is TGCAGCGTTAAGGGAGAGGGGAATCAGCCCCAGCATTTT. The full variable domain, rest sourced from reference TRBV29-1 and TRBJ1-5, is SAVISQKPSRDICQRGTSLTIQCQVDSQVTMMFWYRQQPGQSLTLIATANQGSEATYESGFVIDKFPISRPNLTFSTLTVSNMSPEDSSIYLCSVKGEGNQPQHFGDGTRLSIL.

The chain couples TRBV12-3 or TRBV12-4 to TRBJ1-1; D unresolved. The CDR3 runs 14 residues. Between the trimmed V and J ends, which lost 0 bases and 5 bases, there was a span of 10 bases. Here the CDR3 DNA reads TGTGCCAGCAGTTTAGCGCGAGGCTTGACTGAAGCTTTCTTT. Its translation: CASSLARGLTEAFF.

In this sample, this clonotype turned up many times. This chain connects TRBV29-1 to TRBJ1-1; TRBD1 might be the D (5 bases). The CDR3 sequence is 11 residues long. Trimming left V 5 bases short and J 7 bases short, with 11 bases between. Germline lookup yields CDR1 SQVTM and CDR2 ANQGSEA. The CDR3 region is CSVHQRGEAFF. CDR3 coding DNA: TGCAGCGTTCACCAGAGGGGTGAAGCTTTCTTT.

The J gene is TRBJ2-7, the V gene TRBV4-3, with D hard to call. The CDR3 loop spans 14 amino acids. Germline loops: CDR1 LGHNA, CDR2 YSLEER. Trimming took off 4 bases at V and 4 bases at J, with 14 bases between the two ends. CDR3 residues: CASSPADGPYEQYF. In nucleotides, the CDR3 is TGCGCCAGCAGCCCCGCGGACGGGCCTTACGAGCAGTACTTC.

This sequence joins TRBV4-3 and TRBJ1-4; D unclear. This CDR3 contains 15 residues. Trimming took off 1 base at V and 5 bases at J, with 11 bases between the two ends. CDR1 is LGHNA and CDR2 is YSLEER in the germline V gene. The CDR3 reads CASSQAPGRNEKLFF. The CDR3 coding sequence is TGCGCCAGCAGCCAAGCCCCAGGAAGGAATGAAAAACTGTTTTTT.

This clonotype has a count of ten or more. The chain links TRBV29-1 to TRBJ1-1, with D unresolved. The CDR3 consists of 11 residues. Trimming stripped 7 bases from V and 1 base from J, with 7 bases between. Germline V lookup: CDR1 SQVTM, CDR2 ANQGSEA. CDR3 in DNA: TGCAGCGGAGACCGGAACACTGAAGCTTTCTTT. The encoded protein is CSGDRNTEAFF.

This clonotype came up a few times. This chain connects TRBV7-2 to TRBJ1-2; 10 nucleotides agree with TRBD1. Trimming cost V 5 bases and J 8 bases; bases outside gene matches: 20. The CDR3 runs 18 residues. Germline V lookup: CDR1 SGHTA, CDR2 FQGNSA. This CDR3 is CASSPKWEFRDRGVGYTF. DNA of the CDR3: TGTGCCAGCAGCCCCAAGTGGGAGTTCCGGGACAGGGGAGTCGGCTACACCTTC.

This clonotype occurred once. The genes are TRBV9 and TRBJ1-1; D unclear. V was cut by 6 bases and J by 7 bases, with 13 bases left in between. This CDR3 spans 12 amino acids. Germline V CDR1 and CDR2: SGDLS, YYNGEE. DNA of the CDR3: TGTGCCAGCACACTAACCGGGGTTGAAGCTTTCTTT. This codes for CASTLTGVEAFF.

This clonotype was counted ten times or more. J is TRBJ1-4 and V is TRBV10-3; D not resolved. Between the trimmed V and J ends, which lost 10 bases and 5 bases, there was a span of 17 bases. This CDR3 has 14 amino acids. Germline V lookup: CDR1 ENHRY, CDR2 SYGVKD. This CDR3 is CATQEARANEKLFF. CDR3 DNA sequence: TGTGCCACCCAGGAAGCGCGCGCCAATGAAAAACTGTTTTTT.

This clonotype was counted a single time. V usage is TRBV25-1 and J usage is TRBJ2-5; tentative D call: TRBD2 (6 bases). The CDR3 extends over 14 amino acids. Germline V gene lookup returns CDR1 MGHDK and CDR2 SYGVNS. Deletions cut 1 base from V and 4 bases from J, with 10 bases between. CDR3 DNA sequence: TGTGCCAGCAGTGAATGGCTAGCGCGAGAGACCCAGTACTTC. It yields the protein CASSEWLARETQYF. Combining the CDR3 with reference TRBV25-1 and TRBJ2-5 gives the whole variable domain EADIYQTPRYLVIGTGKKITLECSQTMGHDKMYWYQQDPGMELHLIHYSYGVNSTEKGDLSSESTVSRIRTEHFPLTLESARPSHTSQYLCASSEWLARETQYFGPGTRLLVL.

There are a few counts of this clonotype. The V and J genes are TRBV19 and TRBJ2-2; 10 nucleotides line up with TRBD1. Germline V gene lookup returns CDR1 LNHDA and CDR2 SQIVND (reference sequence). The CDR3 contains 17 residues. Germline trimming cut 5 bases from V and 6 bases from J; bases unmatched to any gene: 12. The CDR3 sequence: CASSPRERQGAAGELFF. CDR3 nucleotides: TGTGCCAGTAGTCCCAGAGAAAGACAGGGGGCTGCCGGGGAGCTGTTTTTT.

There are many counts of this clonotype. The chain employs TRBV20-1 and TRBJ2-7; 10 nucleotides agree with TRBD2. This CDR3 has 15 amino acids. The germline V gene encodes CDR1 DFQATT and CDR2 SNEGSKA (reference sequence). The junction had 11 bases not matched to a gene; V was cut back by 7 bases and J by 2 bases. The CDR3 loop is CSVPSGGPLAYEQYF. CDR3 coding DNA: TGCAGTGTTCCTAGCGGGGGCCCTTTGGCCTACGAGCAGTACTTC.

V is TRBV7-9 and J is TRBJ1-2; 7 bases are a match to TRBD1. V lost 5 bases, J lost 4 bases, and 10 bases stayed unmatched. Germline V gene data show CDR1 as SEHNR and CDR2 as FQNEAQ (reference sequence). The CDR3 loop spans 15 amino acids. The CDR3 DNA reads TGTGCCAGCAGCATCGGACAGGACTCCTCCTATGGCTACACCTTC. Protein product: CASSIGQDSSYGYTF.

This clonotype has ten or more counts. The chain combines TRBV19 with TRBJ1-1; 7 nucleotides match TRBD1. The V gene's germline CDR1 is LNHDA and CDR2 SQIVND (reference sequence). The ends lost 4 bases at V and 4 bases at J; junction bases unmatched: 9. This CDR3 is 15 amino acids long. As DNA, the CDR3 is TGTGCCAGTAGTAAAGCGACAGGGTGGGGCACTGAAGCTTTCTTT. Translation: CASSKATGWGTEAFF.

Of note for this clonotype: The junction and the germline gene differ at one end; a read error may be behind it. The V and J genes are TRBV11-1 and TRBJ2-2; perhaps TRBD1 as D (6 bases). The germline V gene has CDR1 SGHAT and CDR2 FQDESV (reference sequence). The CDR3 contains 15 residues. CDR3 region: CAGSFGTTNTGELFF. In DNA form, the CDR3 reads TGTGCCGGCAGCTTCGGGACAACGAACACCGGGGAGCTGTTTTTT. Full variable domain (outside the CDR3, taken from reference TRBV11-1 and TRBJ2-2): EAEVAQSPRYKITEKSQAVAFWCDPISGHATLYWYRQILGQGPELLVQFQDESVVDDSQLPKDRFSAERLKGVDSTLKIQPAELGDSAMYLCAGSFGTTNTGELFFGEGSRLTVL.

This clonotype was observed a few times. The J gene is TRBJ1-2, the V gene TRBV30; 7 positions match TRBD1. The CDR3 loop spans 14 amino acids. Trimming removed 0 bases from V and 4 bases from J; junction bases left unmatched: 5. Germline V gene data show CDR1 as GTSNPN and CDR2 as SVGIG (reference sequence). CDR3 sequence (DNA): TGTGCCTGGAGTGTTGGACAGGATTCCTATGGCTACACCTTC. Translated: CAWSVGQDSYGYTF.

The table lists this clonotype with many counts. For the CDR3, the DNA is TGTGCCAGCAGCCCCCCTGAGGCCGTTGGTGTCGAGCAGTACTTC. This translates into CASSPPEAVGVEQYF. The chain joins TRBV7-9 to TRBJ2-7; D remains ambiguous. Trimming took 5 bases from V and 6 from J, leaving 20 bases between them. The CDR3 runs 15 residues. Per germline, CDR1 SEHNR and CDR2 FQNEAQ (reference sequence).

This rearrangement joins TRBV29-1 to TRBJ1-4; TRBD1 agrees at 9 bases. The CDR3 has 13 amino acids. Trimming at V came to 8 bases and at J to 5 bases, leaving 6 bases not matched to a gene. CDR1 is SQVTM, CDR2 ANQGSEA, per germline. The CDR3 loop is CSLGQGRNEKLFF. The CDR3, as DNA: TGCAGCTTGGGACAGGGTAGGAATGAAAAACTGTTTTTT.

This clonotype was recorded once. The V gene is TRBV7-8, the J gene TRBJ1-6, with 9 bases that match TRBD1. J gave up 8 bases and V 7 bases, and 6 bases lay outside the gene matches. This CDR3 region has 14 residues. Germline V CDR1 and CDR2: SGHVS, FQNEAQ. DNA of the CDR3: TGTGCCAGCATCGAGGGACAGGGATATTCACCCCTCCACTTT. Its translation is CASIEGQGYSPLHF.

V is TRBV19 and J is TRBJ1-5; 8 positions agree with TRBD1. The CDR3 has 14 residues. The V and J ends lost 9 bases and 2 bases, in that order; junction bases with no gene match: 6. The germline V gene has CDR1 LNHDA and CDR2 SQIVND (reference sequence). The CDR3 spells CASATGDGNQPQHF. The CDR3 DNA reads TGTGCCAGCGCGACAGGGGACGGCAATCAGCCCCAGCATTTT. Drawing the rest from reference TRBV19 and TRBJ1-5, the complete variable domain is DGGITQSPKYLFRKEGQNVTLSCEQNLNHDAMYWYRQDPGQGLRLIYYSQIVNDFQKGDIAEGYSVSREKKESFPLTVTSAQKNPTAFYLCASATGDGNQPQHFGDGTRLSIL.

This clonotype was seen ten or more times. The chain couples TRBV12-3 or TRBV12-4 to TRBJ1-1; D remains unclear. The V end lost 6 bases, the J end lost 0 bases, and 8 bases lay between the germline ends. This CDR3 region has 13 residues. Here the CDR3 reads CASSSELNTEAFF. The CDR3 coding sequence is TGTGCCAGCAGCAGTGAATTGAACACTGAAGCTTTCTTT.

In this sample, this clonotype turned up many times. The chain employs TRBV19 and TRBJ2-7; D remains ambiguous. The CDR3 sequence is 12 residues long. Trimming took 7 bases from V and 2 from J, leaving 9 bases between them. The V gene's germline CDR1 is LNHDA and CDR2 SQIVND (reference sequence). The chain's CDR3 is CASMNQAYEQYF. CDR3 bases: TGTGCCAGTATGAACCAGGCCTACGAGCAGTACTTC.

The gene calls are TRBV12-3 or TRBV12-4 and TRBJ2-7, with D perhaps being TRBD1 or TRBD2 (5 bases each). The CDR3 spans 12 residues. The V end lost 6 bases, the J end lost 5 bases, and 11 bases lay between the germline ends. The CDR3 region is CASRFGTDEQYF. DNA of the CDR3: TGTGCCAGCAGGTTCGGGACGGACGAGCAGTACTTC.

This clonotype was picked up many times. The chain employs TRBV29-1 and TRBJ1-3, with 7 positions matching TRBD1. V lost 6 bases, J lost 8 bases, and 7 bases stayed unmatched. CDR1 and CDR2 (germline): SQVTM, ANQGSEA. The CDR3 consists of 12 residues. This CDR3 is CSVTGKMDTIYF. DNA of the CDR3: TGCAGCGTGACAGGGAAGATGGACACCATATATTTT. The full variable domain, with the rest looked up from reference TRBV29-1 and TRBJ1-3, is SAVISQKPSRDICQRGTSLTIQCQVDSQVTMMFWYRQQPGQSLTLIATANQGSEATYESGFVIDKFPISRPNLTFSTLTVSNMSPEDSSIYLCSVTGKMDTIYFGEGSWLTVV.

This clonotype was picked up a small number of times. The V and J genes are TRBV20-1 and TRBJ2-2; unclear D gene. This CDR3 is built from 11 residues. From germline, CDR1 is DFQATT and CDR2 SNEGSKA (reference sequence). V was trimmed by 3 bases and J by 7 bases, leaving 6 bases between them. The CDR3 nucleotides are TGCAGTGCTAGGGCGAGCGGGGAGCTGTTTTTT. It yields the protein CSARASGELFF.

The chain couples TRBV29-1 to TRBJ2-5; D is tentatively TRBD1 or TRBD2 (6 bases each). Germline values: CDR1 SQVTM, CDR2 ANQGSEA. V lost 0 bases and J 3 bases, leaving 17 bases between the germline ends. The CDR3 has 16 residues. The CDR3 coding sequence is TGCAGCGTTGAAGATGTAGGGGGGCTAACAAAAGAGACCCAGTACTTC. Translated, it gives CSVEDVGGLTKETQYF.

V gene TRBV19 combines with J gene TRBJ1-1; D uncertain. The germline V gene has CDR1 LNHDA and CDR2 SQIVND (reference sequence). The CDR3 is 14 residues long. Trimming pared 2 bases from V and 1 base from J, leaving 8 bases between. This CDR3 is CASSISVGNTEAFF. The CDR3, as DNA: TGTGCCAGTAGTATATCAGTTGGGAACACTGAAGCTTTCTTT.